This T cell receptor beta chain was documented in a study of T cells after posttransplantation cyclophosphamide. After removal of 7 bases from V and 8 bases from J, the junction contained 10 bases not matched to a gene. The CDR3 has 14 residues. Germline CDR1 and CDR2: MNHNS and SASEGT. Data came from immunoSEQ multiplex PCR; TCRdb stores just in-frame clones and leaves some out. The sample has tens of thousands of clones, almost 75% seen once. Study-wide findings and caveats: Recipient CMV seropositivity and CMV reactivation strongly tracked TRB clonality. Later blood repertoires were often dominated by clones from the donor CD8+ memory compartment. TRB overlap between skin or GI tissue T cells and blood was limited.

For this clone: What it recognizes is unknown.

Material for sequencing was memory CD4+ T cells sorted from PBMCs. This clonotype originated in a woman aged 60-70 years in good health, CMV-negative, and a related stem cell transplant donor. The chain uses TRBV6-1 and TRBJ1-3, with TRBD1 matching over 8 bases. The chain's CDR3 is CASTRDRGVDTIYF. DNA for the CDR3: TGTGCCAGCACTCGAGACAGGGGTGTAGACACCATATATTTT.